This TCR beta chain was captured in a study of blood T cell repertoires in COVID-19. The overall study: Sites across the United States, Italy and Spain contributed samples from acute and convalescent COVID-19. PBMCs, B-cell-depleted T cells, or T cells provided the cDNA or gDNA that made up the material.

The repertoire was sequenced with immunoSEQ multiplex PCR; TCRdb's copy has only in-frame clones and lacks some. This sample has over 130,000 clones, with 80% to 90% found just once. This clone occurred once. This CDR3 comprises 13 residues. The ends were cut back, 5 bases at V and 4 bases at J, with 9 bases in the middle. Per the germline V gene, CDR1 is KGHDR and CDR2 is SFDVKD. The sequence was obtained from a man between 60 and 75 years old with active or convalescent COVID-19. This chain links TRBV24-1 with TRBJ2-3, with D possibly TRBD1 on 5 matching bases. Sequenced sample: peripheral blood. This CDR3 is CATSVRGSDTQYF. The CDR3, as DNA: TGTGCCACCAGTGTTAGGGGATCAGATACGCAGTATTTT.